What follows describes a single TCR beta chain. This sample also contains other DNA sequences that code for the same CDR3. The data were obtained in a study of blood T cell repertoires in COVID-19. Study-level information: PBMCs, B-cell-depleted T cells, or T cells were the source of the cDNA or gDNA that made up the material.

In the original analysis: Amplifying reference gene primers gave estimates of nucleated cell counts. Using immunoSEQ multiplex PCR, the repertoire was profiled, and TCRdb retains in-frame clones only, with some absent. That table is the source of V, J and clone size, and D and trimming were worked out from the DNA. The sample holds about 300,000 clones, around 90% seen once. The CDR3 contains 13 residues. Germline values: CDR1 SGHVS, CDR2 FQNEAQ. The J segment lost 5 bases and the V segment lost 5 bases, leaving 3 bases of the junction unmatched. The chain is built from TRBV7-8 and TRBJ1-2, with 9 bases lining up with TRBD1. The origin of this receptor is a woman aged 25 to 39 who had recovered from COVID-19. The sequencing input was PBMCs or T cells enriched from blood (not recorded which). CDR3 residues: CASSLGQGYGYTF. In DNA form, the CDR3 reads TGTGCCAGCAGCCTGGGACAGGGATATGGCTACACCTTC.